What follows are 20 T cell receptor beta chains derived from one specimen sequenced in a study of shared clonotypes between healthy human individuals. Assay used: immunoSEQ multiplex PCR; TCRdb lists only in-frame clones, some missing. This table holds 2 million to 2.5 million clones, approximately 93% found once. Sequencing was performed on naive CD4+ T cells from PBMCs. The subset was: CD45RA+ positively selected. The receptors shown here come from a man aged 18-30 years in good health. Some clones in this sample may be carry-over from other donors' samples.

For the CDR3, the DNA is TGTGCCAGCTCCCTTTTGAACGGAATTGATCAGCCCCAGCATTTT. Its protein product is CASSLLNGIDQPQHF. This chain joins TRBV18 and TRBJ1-5, with D unresolved. Germline CDR1 is KGHSH and CDR2 is LQKENI. The CDR3 sequence is 15 residues long. V lost 6 bases to trimming and J lost 5 bases, with 17 bases between them.

The chain uses TRBV21-1 and TRBJ1-5; TRBD1 reflects the table's D call only, with no check against the DNA. TRBV21-1 has pseudogene status. This CDR3 has 14 amino acids. The CDR3 DNA reads TGTGCCAGCAACGTGAACAGGGGCCGGCAGCCCCAGCATTTT. Translation: CASNVNRGRQPQHF.

The chain couples TRBV25-1 to TRBJ1-1; D ambiguous. Germline V gives CDR1 MGHDK, CDR2 SYGVNS. Trimming pared 5 bases from V and 0 bases from J, leaving 7 bases between. The CDR3 extends over 13 amino acids. This CDR3 is CASSLQMNTEAFF. DNA of the CDR3: TGTGCCAGCAGTCTGCAGATGAACACTGAAGCTTTCTTT.

The chain has TRBV29-1 and TRBJ2-7; D uncertain. In germline, CDR1 is SQVTM, CDR2 ANQGSEA. CDR3 length: 13 residues. V lost 2 bases, J lost 2 bases, and 10 bases lay in between. The CDR3 sequence: CSVESPETYEQYF. CDR3 DNA sequence: TGCAGCGTTGAATCCCCGGAGACCTACGAGCAGTACTTC.

This clone came up a few times. The sample contains more than one DNA sequence encoding this CDR3. This chain connects TRBV5-1 to TRBJ1-1; tentative D call: TRBD1 (6 bases). Germline loops: CDR1 SGHRS, CDR2 YFSETQ. V lost 0 bases and J lost 2, with 11 bases in between. This CDR3 is 15 amino acids long. CDR3 loop: CASSLGAGDNTEAFF. The CDR3 DNA reads as TGCGCCAGCAGCTTGGGCGCAGGGGATAACACTGAAGCTTTCTTT. Complete variable domain (other parts from reference TRBV5-1 and TRBJ1-1): KAGVTQTPRYLIKTRGQQVTLSCSPISGHRSVSWYQQTPGQGLQFLFEYFSETQRNKGNFPGRFSGRQFSNSRSEMNVSTLELGDSALYLCASSLGAGDNTEAFFGQGTRLTVV.

In regard to this clone: Other DNA sequences in the sample encode the same CDR3. This CDR3 reads CASSPPGSGANVLTF. CDR3 coding DNA: TGTGCCAGCTCACCACCAGGGTCTGGGGCCAACGTCCTGACTTTC. The chain uses TRBV18 and TRBJ2-6; D uncertain. Germline V gene data show CDR1 as KGHSH and CDR2 as LQKENI. The CDR3 runs 15 residues. V was pared by 0 bases and J by 1 base, with 4 bases between.

The chain couples TRBV28 to TRBJ1-5; D is undetermined. CDR3 length equals 15 residues. The germline gives CDR1 MDHEN, CDR2 SYDVKM. The V end lost 7 bases, the J end lost 0 bases, and 13 bases lay between the germline ends. Here the CDR3 reads CASNGGGYSNQPQHF. The CDR3 DNA reads TGTGCCAGCAACGGAGGCGGTTATAGCAATCAGCCCCAGCATTTT.

This clone has only one observation. This sample includes further DNA sequences coding for the same CDR3. This chain links TRBV6-1 with TRBJ2-2; no clear D gene. V was shortened by 3 bases and J by 0 bases, with 5 bases between the two germline ends. CDR1 and CDR2 (germline): MNHNS, SASEGT. The CDR3 runs 14 residues. The CDR3 sequence is CASSEQPNTGELFF. The CDR3 DNA reads as TGTGCCAGCAGTGAGCAGCCGAACACCGGGGAGCTGTTTTTT.

The chain has TRBV10-3 and TRBJ1-5; 9 nucleotides line up with TRBD1. The CDR3 totals 13 residues. The V segment lost 8 bases and the J segment 2 bases; nucleotides outside the gene matches: 1. The V gene's germline CDR1 is ENHRY and CDR2 SYGVKD. CDR3 loop: CAIGQGRNQPQHF. CDR3 sequence (DNA): TGTGCCATCGGACAGGGGCGCAATCAGCCCCAGCATTTT.

This chain connects TRBV6-6 to TRBJ1-4; TRBD1 might be the D (6 bases). The V gene lost 2 bases and the J gene lost 8 bases, with 15 bases spanning the gap. The CDR3 spans 15 residues. Germline assignment: CDR1 MNHNY and CDR2 SVGAGI (reference sequence). CDR3 region: CASSYEGPGEEKLFF. The CDR3 DNA reads TGTGCCAGCAGTTACGAAGGGCCAGGGGAGGAAAAACTGTTTTTT.

The chain is built from TRBV7-3 and TRBJ2-7; 7 nucleotides align to TRBD2. This CDR3 spans 16 amino acids. Trimming removed 5 bases from V and 5 bases from J; junction bases left unmatched: 15. The V gene's germline CDR1 is SGHTA and CDR2 FQGTGA. In DNA form, the CDR3 reads TGTGCCAGCAGCCTTTCCGTCGGTGCGGGAGTGAACGAGCAGTACTTC. It codes for CASSLSVGAGVNEQYF.

V gene TRBV6-5 combines with J gene TRBJ2-7, with D unclear. CDR3 length: 14 residues. From germline, CDR1 is MNHEY and CDR2 SVGAGI. The V end lost 2 bases, the J end lost 1 base, and 9 bases lay between the germline ends. CDR3 nucleotides: TGTGCCAGCAGTTACAGGGTCGAATCCTACGAGCAGTACTTC. This codes for CASSYRVESYEQYF.

The chain recombines TRBV5-4 with TRBJ2-3, with TRBD2 as a possible D gene (6 bases). This CDR3 region has 15 residues. Germline lookup yields CDR1 SGHNT and CDR2 YYREEE (reference sequence). The V end lost 1 base, the J end lost 3 bases, and 12 bases lay between the germline ends. Here the CDR3 reads CASSLKSSETDTQYF. CDR3 coding DNA: TGTGCCAGCAGCTTGAAGTCTAGCGAGACAGATACGCAGTATTTT.

The gene calls are TRBV5-4 and TRBJ1-1; the match to TRBD1 covers 11 bases. There are 15 residues in the CDR3. Losses at the gene ends were 4 bases for V and 5 bases for J; bases not matched to a gene: 7. The germline V gene has CDR1 SGHNT and CDR2 YYREEE (reference sequence). CDR3 DNA: TGTGCCAGCAGCAACCTCGGGACAGGGGGGACTGAAGCTTTCTTT. Translating it yields CASSNLGTGGTEAFF.

V and J are TRBV28 and TRBJ1-5; D perhaps matches TRBD1 (5 bases). The CDR3 contains 14 residues. V gave up 5 bases and J gave up 9 bases, with 17 bases separating them. From germline, CDR1 is MDHEN and CDR2 SYDVKM. In nucleotides, the CDR3 is TGTGCCAGCAGTCGCCTCCAGGGAGCGGGGCCCCAGCATTTT. Protein product: CASSRLQGAGPQHF.

The chain couples TRBV9 to TRBJ1-5; D is perhaps TRBD1 (5 bases). CDR1 is SGDLS and CDR2 is YYNGEE in the germline V gene. The V end lost 1 base, the J end lost 10 bases, and 18 bases lay between the germline ends. The CDR3 consists of 15 residues. CDR3 bases: TGTGCCAGCAGCGTACGTCCGAGGGGAGGTCGACCCCAGCATTTT. Protein sequence: CASSVRPRGGRPQHF.

The chain couples TRBV2 to TRBJ1-2; a weak D match, TRBD1 (5 bases). CDR1 and CDR2 (germline): SNHLY, FYNNEI. CDR3 length: 14 amino acids. With 6 bases removed from V and 3 bases from J, the gap between germline ends came to 14 bases. The CDR3 DNA reads TGTGCCAGCAGGGGGGGACTCCAAGACTATGGCTACACCTTC. It yields the protein CASRGGLQDYGYTF.

The rearrangement joins TRBV27 to TRBJ2-3; D gene ambiguous. The CDR3 covers 12 residues. Germline V gene data show CDR1 as MNHEY and CDR2 as SMNVEV (reference sequence). V lost 6 bases and J 0 bases, leaving 4 bases between the germline ends. CDR3 amino acids: CASRPSTDTQYF. The DNA of the CDR3 is TGTGCCAGCAGACCTAGCACAGATACGCAGTATTTT.

V is TRBV11-1 and J is TRBJ1-5; D ambiguous. Trimming took off 1 base at V and 4 bases at J, with 5 bases between the two ends. The CDR3 covers 13 residues. CDR1 SGHAT and CDR2 FQDESV come from the germline V gene (reference sequence). The CDR3: CASSLGQNQPQHF. Here the CDR3 DNA reads TGTGCCAGCAGCTTAGGTCAGAATCAGCCCCAGCATTTT.

The genes are TRBV10-1 and TRBJ2-3; D not certain. The CDR3 is 12 residues long. CDR1 and CDR2 (germline): WNHNN, SYGVQD (reference sequence). The CDR3 DNA reads as TGCGCGTTGGGTGGTTTCACAGATACGCAGTATTTT. Translation: CALGGFTDTQYF.